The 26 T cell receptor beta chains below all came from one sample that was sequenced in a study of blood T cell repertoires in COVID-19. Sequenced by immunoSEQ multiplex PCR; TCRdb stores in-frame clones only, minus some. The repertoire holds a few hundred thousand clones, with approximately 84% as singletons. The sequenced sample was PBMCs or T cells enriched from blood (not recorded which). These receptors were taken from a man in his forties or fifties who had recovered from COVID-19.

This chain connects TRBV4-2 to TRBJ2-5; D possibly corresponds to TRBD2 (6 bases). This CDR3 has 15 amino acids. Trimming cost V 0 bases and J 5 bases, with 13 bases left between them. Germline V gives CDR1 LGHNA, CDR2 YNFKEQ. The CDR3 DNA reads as TGTGCCAGCAGCCAAGAGGGCGGGGCGGGGGAGACCCAGTACTTC. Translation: CASSQEGGAGETQYF.

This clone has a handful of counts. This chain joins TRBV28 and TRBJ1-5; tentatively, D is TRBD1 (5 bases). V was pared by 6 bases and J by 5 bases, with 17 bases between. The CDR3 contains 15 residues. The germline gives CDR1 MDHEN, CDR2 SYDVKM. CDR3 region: CASSFLGGRHQPQHF. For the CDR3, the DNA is TGTGCCAGCAGCTTCCTGGGGGGTCGTCATCAGCCCCAGCATTTT. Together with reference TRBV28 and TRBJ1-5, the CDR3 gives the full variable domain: DVKVTQSSRYLVKRTGEKVFLECVQDMDHENMFWYRQDPGLGLRLIYFSYDVKMKEKGDIPEGYSVSREKKERFSLILESASTNQTSMYLCASSFLGGRHQPQHFGDGTRLSIL.

The CDR3 loop is CASSLQTGLHNEQFF. The CDR3 DNA is TGTGCCAGCAGTTTACAGACGGGACTCCACAATGAGCAGTTCTTC. The chain joins TRBV6-5 to TRBJ2-1; D is possibly TRBD2 (6 bases). Trimming cost V 4 bases and J 5 bases, with 15 bases left between them. This CDR3 is 15 amino acids long. Germline values: CDR1 MNHEY, CDR2 SVGAGI.

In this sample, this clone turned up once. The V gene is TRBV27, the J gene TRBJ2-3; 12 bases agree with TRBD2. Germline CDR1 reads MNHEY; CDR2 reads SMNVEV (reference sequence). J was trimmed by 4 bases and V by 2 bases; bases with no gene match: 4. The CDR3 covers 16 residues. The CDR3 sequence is CASSLILAGGADTQYF. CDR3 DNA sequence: TGTGCCAGCAGTTTAATACTAGCGGGGGGAGCAGATACGCAGTATTTT.

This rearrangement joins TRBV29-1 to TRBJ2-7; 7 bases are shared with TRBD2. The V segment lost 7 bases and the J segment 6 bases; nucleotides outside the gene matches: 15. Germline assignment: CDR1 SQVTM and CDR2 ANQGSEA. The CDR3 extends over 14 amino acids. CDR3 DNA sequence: TGCAGCGCCGGAGCAGCGGGAAGGGCGGGCGAGCAGTACTTC. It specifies CSAGAAGRAGEQYF.

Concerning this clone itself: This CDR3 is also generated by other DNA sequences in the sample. For the CDR3, the DNA is TGTGCCAGCTCACCAGACAGGGGGGAAAAACTGTTTTTT. Encoded protein: CASSPDRGEKLFF. The genes are TRBV18 and TRBJ1-4, with 9 bases aligning to TRBD1. Trimming took 2 bases from V and 8 from J; bases not matched to a gene: 0. The length of the CDR3 is 13 residues. Germline V gives CDR1 KGHSH, CDR2 LQKENI.

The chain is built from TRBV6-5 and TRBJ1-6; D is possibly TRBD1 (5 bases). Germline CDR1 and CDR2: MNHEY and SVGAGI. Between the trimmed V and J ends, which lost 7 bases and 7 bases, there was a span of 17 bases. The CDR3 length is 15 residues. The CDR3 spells CASIGGNSHNSPLHF. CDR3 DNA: TGTGCCAGCATCGGGGGAAATAGTCACAATTCACCCCTCCACTTT.

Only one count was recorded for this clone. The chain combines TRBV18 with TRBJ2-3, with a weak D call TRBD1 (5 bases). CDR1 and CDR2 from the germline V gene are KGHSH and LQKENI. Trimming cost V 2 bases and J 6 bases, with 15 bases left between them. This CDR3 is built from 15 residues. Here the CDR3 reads CASSPVAGPADTQYF. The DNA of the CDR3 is TGTGCCAGCTCACCAGTGGCAGGGCCGGCCGATACGCAGTATTTT. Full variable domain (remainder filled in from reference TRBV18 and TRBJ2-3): NAGVMQNPRHLVRRRGQEARLRCSPMKGHSHVYWYRQLPEEGLKFMVYLQKENIIDESGMPKERFSAEFPKEGPSILRIQQVVRGDSAAYFCASSPVAGPADTQYFGPGTRLTVL.

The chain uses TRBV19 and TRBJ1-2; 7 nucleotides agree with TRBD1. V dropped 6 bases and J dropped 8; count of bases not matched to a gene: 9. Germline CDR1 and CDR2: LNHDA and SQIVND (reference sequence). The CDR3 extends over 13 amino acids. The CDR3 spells CASRPRGMGGYTF. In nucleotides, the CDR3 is TGTGCCAGTAGGCCCAGGGGGATGGGCGGCTACACCTTC. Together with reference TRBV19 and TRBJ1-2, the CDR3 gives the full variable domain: DGGITQSPKYLFRKEGQNVTLSCEQNLNHDAMYWYRQDPGQGLRLIYYSQIVNDFQKGDIAEGYSVSREKKESFPLTVTSAQKNPTAFYLCASRPRGMGGYTFGSGTRLTVV.

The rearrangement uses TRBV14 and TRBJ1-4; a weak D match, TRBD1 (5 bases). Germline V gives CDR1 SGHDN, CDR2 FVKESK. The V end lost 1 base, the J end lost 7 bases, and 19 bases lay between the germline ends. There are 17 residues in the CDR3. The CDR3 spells CASSQVFRTGGREKLFF. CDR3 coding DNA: TGTGCCAGCAGCCAAGTTTTCCGGACGGGGGGACGTGAAAAACTGTTTTTT.

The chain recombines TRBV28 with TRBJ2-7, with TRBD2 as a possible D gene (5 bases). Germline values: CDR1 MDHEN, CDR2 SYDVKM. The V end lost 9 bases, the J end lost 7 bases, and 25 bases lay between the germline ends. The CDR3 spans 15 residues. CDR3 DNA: TGTGCCAGTTGGGCTGGCGGTGGAGCCTCGGGGGAGCAGTACTTC. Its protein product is CASWAGGGASGEQYF.

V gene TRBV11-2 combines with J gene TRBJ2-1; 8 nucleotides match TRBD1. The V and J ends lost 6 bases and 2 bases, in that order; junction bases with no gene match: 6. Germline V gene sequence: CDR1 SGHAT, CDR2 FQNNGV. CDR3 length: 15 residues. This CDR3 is CASSTGTGAYNEQFF. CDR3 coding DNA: TGTGCCAGCAGTACCGGGACAGGAGCCTACAATGAGCAGTTCTTC.

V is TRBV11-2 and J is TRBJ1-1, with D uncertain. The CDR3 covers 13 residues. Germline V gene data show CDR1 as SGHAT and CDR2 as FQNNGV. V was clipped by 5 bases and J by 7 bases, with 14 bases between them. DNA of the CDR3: TGTGCCAGCAGCCACCCGGGGAGCGGTGAAGCTTTCTTT. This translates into CASSHPGSGEAFF. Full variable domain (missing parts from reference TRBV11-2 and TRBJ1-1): EAGVAQSPRYKIIEKRQSVAFWCNPISGHATLYWYQQILGQGPKLLIQFQNNGVVDDSQLPKDRFSAERLKGVDSTLKIQPAKLEDSAVYLCASSHPGSGEAFFGQGTRLTVV.

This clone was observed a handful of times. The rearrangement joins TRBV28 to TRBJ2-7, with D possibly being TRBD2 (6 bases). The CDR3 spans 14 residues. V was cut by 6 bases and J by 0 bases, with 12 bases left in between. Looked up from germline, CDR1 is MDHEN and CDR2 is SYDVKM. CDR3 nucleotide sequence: TGTGCCAGCAGGAGGGAGGAAAGCTCCTACGAGCAGTACTTC. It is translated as CASRREESSYEQYF.

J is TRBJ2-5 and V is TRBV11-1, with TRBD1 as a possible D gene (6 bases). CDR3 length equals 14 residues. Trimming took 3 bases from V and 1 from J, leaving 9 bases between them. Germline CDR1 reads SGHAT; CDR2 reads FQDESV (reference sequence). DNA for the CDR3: TGTGCCAGCAGCTTTACAGGGATCCAAGAGACCCAGTACTTC. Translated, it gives CASSFTGIQETQYF.

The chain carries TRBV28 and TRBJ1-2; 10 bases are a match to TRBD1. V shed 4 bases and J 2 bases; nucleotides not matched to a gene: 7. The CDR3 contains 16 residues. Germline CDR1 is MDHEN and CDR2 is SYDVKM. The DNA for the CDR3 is TGTGCCAGCAGTTCTATTCCGGGACAGGGGAACTATGGCTACACCTTC. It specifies CASSSIPGQGNYGYTF.

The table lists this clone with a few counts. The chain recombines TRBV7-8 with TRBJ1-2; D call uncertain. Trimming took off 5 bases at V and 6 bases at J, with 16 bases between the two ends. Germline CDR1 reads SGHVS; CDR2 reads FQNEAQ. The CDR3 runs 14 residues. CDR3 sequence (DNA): TGTGCCAGCAGCCATAGAGAGGGTACCCATGGCTACACCTTC. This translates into CASSHREGTHGYTF.

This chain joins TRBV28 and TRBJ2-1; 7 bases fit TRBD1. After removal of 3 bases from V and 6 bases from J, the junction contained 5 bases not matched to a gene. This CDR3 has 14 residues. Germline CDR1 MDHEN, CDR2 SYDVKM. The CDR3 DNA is TGTGCCAGCAGTTTGGGACAGCGAAGCAATGAGCAGTTCTTC. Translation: CASSLGQRSNEQFF.

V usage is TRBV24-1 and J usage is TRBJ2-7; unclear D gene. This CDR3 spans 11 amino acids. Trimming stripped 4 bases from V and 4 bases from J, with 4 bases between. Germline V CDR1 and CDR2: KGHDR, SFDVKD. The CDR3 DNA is TGTGCCACCAGTGACCAATACGAGCAGTACTTC. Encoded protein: CATSDQYEQYF.

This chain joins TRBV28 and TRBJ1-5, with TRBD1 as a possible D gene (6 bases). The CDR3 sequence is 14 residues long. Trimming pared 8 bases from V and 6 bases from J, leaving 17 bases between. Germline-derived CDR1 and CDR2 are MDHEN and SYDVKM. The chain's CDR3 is CASQITGLPQPQHF. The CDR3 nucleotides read TGTGCCAGCCAGATTACAGGGTTGCCTCAGCCCCAGCATTTT.

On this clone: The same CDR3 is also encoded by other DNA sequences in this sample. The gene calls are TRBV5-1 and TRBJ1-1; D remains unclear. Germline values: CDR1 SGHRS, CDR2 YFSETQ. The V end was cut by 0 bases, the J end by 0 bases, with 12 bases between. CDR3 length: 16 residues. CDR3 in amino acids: CASSLGSGSMNTEAFF. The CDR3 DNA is TGCGCCAGCAGCTTGGGGTCAGGCTCAATGAACACTGAAGCTTTCTTT.

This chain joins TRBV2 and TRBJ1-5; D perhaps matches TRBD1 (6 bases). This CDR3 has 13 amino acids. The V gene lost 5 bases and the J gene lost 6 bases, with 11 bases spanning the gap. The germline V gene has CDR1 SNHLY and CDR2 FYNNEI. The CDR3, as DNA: TGTGCCAGCAGTCAGGGGTCAGTTCAGCCCCAGCATTTT. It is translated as CASSQGSVQPQHF.

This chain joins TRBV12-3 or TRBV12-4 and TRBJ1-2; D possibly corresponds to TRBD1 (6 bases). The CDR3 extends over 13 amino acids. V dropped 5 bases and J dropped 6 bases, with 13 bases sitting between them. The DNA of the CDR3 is TGTGCCAGCAGTCGAACAGGGTTGGATGGCTACACCTTC. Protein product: CASSRTGLDGYTF.

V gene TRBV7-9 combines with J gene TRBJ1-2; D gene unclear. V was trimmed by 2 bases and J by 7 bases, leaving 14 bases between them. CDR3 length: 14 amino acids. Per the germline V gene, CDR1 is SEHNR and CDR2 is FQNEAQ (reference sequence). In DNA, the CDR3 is TGTGCCAGCAGCTTATTGGTTGAGTTTAGTGGCTACACCTTC. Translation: CASSLLVEFSGYTF.

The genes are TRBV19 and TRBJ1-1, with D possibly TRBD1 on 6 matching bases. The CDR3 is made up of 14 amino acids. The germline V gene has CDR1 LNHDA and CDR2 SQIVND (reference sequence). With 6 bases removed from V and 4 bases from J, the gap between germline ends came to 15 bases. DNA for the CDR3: TGTGCCAGTAGACCCCGCCAGGGGCGCACTGAAGCTTTCTTT. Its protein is CASRPRQGRTEAFF. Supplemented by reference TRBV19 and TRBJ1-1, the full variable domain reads DGGITQSPKYLFRKEGQNVTLSCEQNLNHDAMYWYRQDPGQGLRLIYYSQIVNDFQKGDIAEGYSVSREKKESFPLTVTSAQKNPTAFYLCASRPRQGRTEAFFGQGTRLTVV.

As DNA, the CDR3 is TGCGCCAGCAGCCTGAGCGGGTCGACCGGGGAGCTGTTTTTT. Translating gives CASSLSGSTGELFF. The rearrangement links TRBV5-1 to TRBJ2-2, with a weak D call TRBD2 (6 bases). Germline CDR1 reads SGHRS; CDR2 reads YFSETQ. Deletions cut 4 bases from V and 5 bases from J, with 12 bases between. The CDR3 spans 14 residues. The full variable domain, with the rest looked up from reference TRBV5-1 and TRBJ2-2, is KAGVTQTPRYLIKTRGQQVTLSCSPISGHRSVSWYQQTPGQGLQFLFEYFSETQRNKGNFPGRFSGRQFSNSRSEMNVSTLELGDSALYLCASSLSGSTGELFFGEGSRLTVL.